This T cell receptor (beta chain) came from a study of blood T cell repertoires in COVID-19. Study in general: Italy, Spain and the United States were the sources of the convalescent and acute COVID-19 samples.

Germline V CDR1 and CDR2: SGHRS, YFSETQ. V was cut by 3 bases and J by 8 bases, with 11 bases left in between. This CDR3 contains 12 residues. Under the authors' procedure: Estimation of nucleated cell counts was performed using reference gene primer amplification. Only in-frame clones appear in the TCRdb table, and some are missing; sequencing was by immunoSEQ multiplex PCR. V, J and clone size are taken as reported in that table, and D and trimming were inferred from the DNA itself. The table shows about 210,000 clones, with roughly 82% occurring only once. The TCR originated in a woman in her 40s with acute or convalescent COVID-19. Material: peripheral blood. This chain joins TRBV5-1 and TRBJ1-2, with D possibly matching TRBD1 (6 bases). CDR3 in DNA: TGCGCCAGCAGCTCCAACAGGGACGGCTACACCTTC. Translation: CASSSNRDGYTF.